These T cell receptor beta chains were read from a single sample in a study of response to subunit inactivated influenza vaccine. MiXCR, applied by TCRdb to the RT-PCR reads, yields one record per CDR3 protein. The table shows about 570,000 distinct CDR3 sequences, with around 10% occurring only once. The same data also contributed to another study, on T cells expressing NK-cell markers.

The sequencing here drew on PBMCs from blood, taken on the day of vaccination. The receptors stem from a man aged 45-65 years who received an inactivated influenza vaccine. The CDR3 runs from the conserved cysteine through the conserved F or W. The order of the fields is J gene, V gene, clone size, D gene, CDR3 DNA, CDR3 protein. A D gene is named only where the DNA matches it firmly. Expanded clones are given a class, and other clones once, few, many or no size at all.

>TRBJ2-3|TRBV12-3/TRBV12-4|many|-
TGCGCCAGCAGCTTGGGTACGGGAAGCACAGATACGCAGTATTTT
CASSLGTGSTDTQYF
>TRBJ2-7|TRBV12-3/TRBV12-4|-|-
TGTGCCAGCAGTTTGGTCGGGGACCTCTCCTACGAGCAGTACTTC
CASSLVGDLSYEQYF
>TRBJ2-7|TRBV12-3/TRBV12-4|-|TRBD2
TGTGCCAGCAGGAACAGCGGGGGGTTCCGCTACGAGCAGTACTTC
CASRNSGGFRYEQYF
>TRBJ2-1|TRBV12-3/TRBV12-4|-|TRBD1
TGTGCCAGCAGTTTTTGGACAGGGAAGAATGAGCAGTTCTTC
CASSFWTGKNEQFF
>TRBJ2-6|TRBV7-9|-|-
TGTGCCAGCAGCTCAATCGGGGGGCGACGGGCCAACGTCCTGACTTTC
CASSSIGGRRANVLTF
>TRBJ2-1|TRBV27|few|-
TGTGCCAGCAGCCCCCCAGGAGGTGGGGGGCAGTTCTTC
CASSPPGGGGQFF
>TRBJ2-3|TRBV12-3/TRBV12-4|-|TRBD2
TGTGCCAGCAGAAGCTCGGGGGGGGGTACGCAGTATTTT
CASRSSGGGTQYF
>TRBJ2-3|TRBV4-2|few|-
TGTGCCAGCAGCCCCTGGGAGACTCCACCCACAGATACGCAGTATTTT
CASSPWETPPTDTQYF
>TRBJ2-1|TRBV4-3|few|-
TGCGCCAGCAGCCAAGATATCGGGGTAAACACCTACAATGAGCAGTTCTTC
CASSQDIGVNTYNEQFF
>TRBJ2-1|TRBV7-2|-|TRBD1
TGTGCCAGCATCCCCGGGACAGGGCTCAATGAGCAGTTCTTC
CASIPGTGLNEQFF
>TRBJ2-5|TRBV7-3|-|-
TGTGCCAGCAGCTTAACGTGGGGGGAGACCCAGTACTTC
CASSLTWGETQYF
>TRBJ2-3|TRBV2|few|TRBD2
TGTGCCAGCAGGAGGGGACTAGATAGGGCAGATACGCAGTATTTT
CASRRGLDRADTQYF
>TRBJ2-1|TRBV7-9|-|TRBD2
TGTGCCAGCACCAGGGGTGGTCCAGCGGGGGGCTATGAGCAGTTCTTC
CASTRGGPAGGYEQFF
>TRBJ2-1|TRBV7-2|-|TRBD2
TGTGCCAGCAGCCCGACTAGCGGCAACTCCTACAATGAGCAGTTCTTC
CASSPTSGNSYNEQFF
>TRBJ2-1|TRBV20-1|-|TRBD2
TGCAGTGCTAGAGACTTCAGGGAGGGAGGTTACAATGAGCAGTTCTTC
CSARDFREGGYNEQFF
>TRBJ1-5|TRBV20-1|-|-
TGCAGTGCTAGCGGGGGAAGCAATCAGCCCCAGCATTTT
CSASGGSNQPQHF
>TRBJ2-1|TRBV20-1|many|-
TGCAGTGCTAGGCCGAGCAATGAGCAGTTCTTC
CSARPSNEQFF
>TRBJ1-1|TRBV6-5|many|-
TGTGCCAGCAGTTTTGGGGGTCAGAACACTGAAGCTTTCTTT
CASSFGGQNTEAFF
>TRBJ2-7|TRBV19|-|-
TGTGCCAGTAGTATTGCCCCGACGGCCTCCTACGAGCAGTACTTC
CASSIAPTASYEQYF
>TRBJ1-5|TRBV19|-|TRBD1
TGTGCCAGTAGTATATCCTACCGGGGACAGGGGGCCGGCAATCAGCCCCAGCATTTT
CASSISYRGQGAGNQPQHF
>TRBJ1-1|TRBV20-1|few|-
TGCAGCCCCCTGCGGGGCAGAGTGAACACTGAAGCTTTCTTT
CSPLRGRVNTEAFF
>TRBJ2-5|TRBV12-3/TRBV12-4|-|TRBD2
TGTGCCAGCAGCTTAACCGGCGGGGGGGGAGGTGTGACCCAGTACTTC
CASSLTGGGGGVTQYF
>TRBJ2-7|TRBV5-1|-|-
TGCGCCAGCAGCCCGAGCGGAGGGGGAGCCTACGAGCAGTACTTC
CASSPSGGGAYEQYF
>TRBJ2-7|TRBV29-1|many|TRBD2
TGCAGCGTTGTAATAGCGGGAGACTACGAGCAGTACTTC
CSVVIAGDYEQYF
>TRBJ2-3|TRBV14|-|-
TGTGCCAGCAAGTTAGGTAGCACAGATACGCAGTATTTT
CASKLGSTDTQYF
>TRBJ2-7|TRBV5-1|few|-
TGCGCCAGCAGCTTGGGGGGTCGGAGCGGAATCTACGAGCAGTACTTC
CASSLGGRSGIYEQYF